This TCR beta chain was recorded in a study of blood T cell repertoires in COVID-19. Unmatched junction bases numbered 4, after V lost 5 bases and J lost 0 bases. Germline CDR1 and CDR2: MNHEY and SMNVEV (reference sequence). CDR3 length equals 14 residues. The data were produced by immunoSEQ multiplex PCR, yet TCRdb's version contains in-frame clones alone and is incomplete. The sample has fewer than 200,000 clones; 65% to 90% are singletons. The TCR was taken from a man aged 50-59 years with active or convalescent COVID-19. The source material was peripheral blood. This sequence joins TRBV27 and TRBJ2-7; the match to TRBD2 covers 7 bases. CDR3 sequence (DNA): TGTGCCAGCAGTAGACGGGAGGACTCCTACGAGCAGTACTTC. This encodes CASSRREDSYEQYF.